This T cell receptor (beta chain) was identified during a study of shared clonotypes between healthy human individuals. Study outcomes and limitations: On the whole, naive subsets had larger estimated richness than memory subsets had. Even with large depth, rarefaction showed that sorted-subset sequencing was incomplete. Generation probability values for non-shared clonotypes were lower than those for clonotypes shared by all four donors.

Germline-derived CDR1 and CDR2 are GTSNPN and SVGIG (reference sequence). The CDR3 covers 15 residues. Trimming removed 8 bases from V and 5 bases from J, with 24 bases in between. Around 32,000 T cell genomes, or around 200 ng DNA, went into the sorted-subset replicate PCRs. Sequencing used immunoSEQ multiplex PCR; TCRdb keeps in-frame clones, though not all of them. The table shows under 850,000 clones, with over 90% occurring only once. The naive CD8 fraction comprised CD45RO-negative cells positively selected for CCR7 and excluded terminally differentiated effector memory CD45RA+ cells. Comment on this clone: Its antigen is unidentified.

This chain uses TRBV30 with TRBJ1-2; D possibly corresponds to TRBD1 (5 bases). Sequencing input: naive CD8+ T cells sorted from blood. The sequence was collected from a man aged 25 to 40 in good health. CDR3 in amino acids: CAGTELLEMGYGYTF. The CDR3 DNA reads TGTGCCGGGACCGAACTACTGGAAATGGGATATGGCTACACCTTC.